What follows describes a single T cell receptor (beta chain). TCRdb reprocessed the 5' RACE reads with MiXCR, giving one entry per CDR3 protein. The table records a few hundred thousand distinct CDR3 sequences, roughly an eighth of them present only once. This sample is drawn from a study of identical twins. V gave up 3 bases and J gave up 3 bases, with 12 bases separating them. Germline V gene lookup returns CDR1 SGHRS and CDR2 YFSETQ. The CDR3 sequence is 14 residues long. The data were also submitted as part of a second study, on yellow fever vaccine responses in identical twins.

The sequence derives from a woman between 18 and 30 years old in good health. Source material: CD4+ T cells sorted from blood. The gene calls are TRBV5-1 and TRBJ2-5; D perhaps matches TRBD1 (6 bases). This CDR3 is CASSSTGREETQYF. The CDR3 DNA is TGCGCCAGCAGCTCCACAGGGAGAGAAGAGACCCAGTACTTC.